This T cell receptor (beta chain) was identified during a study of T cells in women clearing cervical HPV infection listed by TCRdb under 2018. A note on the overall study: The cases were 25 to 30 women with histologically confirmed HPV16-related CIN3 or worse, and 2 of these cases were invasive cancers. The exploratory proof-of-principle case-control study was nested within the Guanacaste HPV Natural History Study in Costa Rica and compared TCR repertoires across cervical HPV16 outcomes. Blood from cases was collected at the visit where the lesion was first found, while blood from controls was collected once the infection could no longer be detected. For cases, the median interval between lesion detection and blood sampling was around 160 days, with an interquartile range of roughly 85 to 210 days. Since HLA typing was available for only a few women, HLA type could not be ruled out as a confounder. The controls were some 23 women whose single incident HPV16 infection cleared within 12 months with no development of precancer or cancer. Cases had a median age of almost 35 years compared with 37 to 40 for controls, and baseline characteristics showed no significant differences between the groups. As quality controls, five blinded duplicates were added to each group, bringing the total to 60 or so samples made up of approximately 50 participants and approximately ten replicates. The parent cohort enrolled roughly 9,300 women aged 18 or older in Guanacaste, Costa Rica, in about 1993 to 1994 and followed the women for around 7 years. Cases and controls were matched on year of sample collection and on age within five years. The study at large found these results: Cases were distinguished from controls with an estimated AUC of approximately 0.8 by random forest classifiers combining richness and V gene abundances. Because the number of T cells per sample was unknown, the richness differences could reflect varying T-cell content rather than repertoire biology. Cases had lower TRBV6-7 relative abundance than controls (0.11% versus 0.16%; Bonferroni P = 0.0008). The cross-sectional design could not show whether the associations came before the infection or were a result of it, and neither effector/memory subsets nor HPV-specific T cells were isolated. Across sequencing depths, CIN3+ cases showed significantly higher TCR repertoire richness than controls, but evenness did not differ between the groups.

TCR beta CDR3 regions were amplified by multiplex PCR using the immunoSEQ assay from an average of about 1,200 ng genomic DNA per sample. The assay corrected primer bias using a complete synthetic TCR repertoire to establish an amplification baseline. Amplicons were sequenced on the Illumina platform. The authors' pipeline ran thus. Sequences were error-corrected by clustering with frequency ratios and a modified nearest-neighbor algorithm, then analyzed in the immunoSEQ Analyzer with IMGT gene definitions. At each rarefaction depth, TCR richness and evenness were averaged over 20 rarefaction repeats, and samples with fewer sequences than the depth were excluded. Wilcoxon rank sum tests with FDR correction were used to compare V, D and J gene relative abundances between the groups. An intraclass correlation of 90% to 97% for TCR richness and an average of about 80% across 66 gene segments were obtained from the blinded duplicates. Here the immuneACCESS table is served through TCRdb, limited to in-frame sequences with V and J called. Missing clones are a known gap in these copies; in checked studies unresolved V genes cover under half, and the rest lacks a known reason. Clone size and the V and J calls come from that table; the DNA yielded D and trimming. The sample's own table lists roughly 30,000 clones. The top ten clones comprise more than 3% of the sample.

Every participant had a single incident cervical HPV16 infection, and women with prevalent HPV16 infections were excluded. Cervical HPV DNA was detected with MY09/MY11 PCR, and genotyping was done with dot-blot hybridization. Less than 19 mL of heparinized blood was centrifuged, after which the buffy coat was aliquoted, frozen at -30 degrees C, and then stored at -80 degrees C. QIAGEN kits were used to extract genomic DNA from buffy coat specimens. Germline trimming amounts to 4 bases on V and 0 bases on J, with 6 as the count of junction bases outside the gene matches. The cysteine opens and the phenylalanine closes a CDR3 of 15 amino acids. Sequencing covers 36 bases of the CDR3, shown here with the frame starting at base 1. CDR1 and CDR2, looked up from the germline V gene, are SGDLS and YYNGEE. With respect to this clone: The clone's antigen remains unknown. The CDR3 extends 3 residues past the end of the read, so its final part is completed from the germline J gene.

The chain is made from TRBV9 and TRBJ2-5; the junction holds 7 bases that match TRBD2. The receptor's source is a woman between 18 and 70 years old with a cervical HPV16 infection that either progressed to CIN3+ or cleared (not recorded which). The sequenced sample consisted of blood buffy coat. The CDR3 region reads CASSRSGAYQETQYF. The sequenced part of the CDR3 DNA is TGTGCCAGCAGCCGCAGCGGGGCATACCAAGAGACC.